Here is one TCR beta chain with its context. Its antigen is currently unknown. The PCR used 60 Vbeta and 13 Jbeta primers. Only in-frame clones appear in the TCRdb table, and some are missing; sequencing was by immunoSEQ multiplex PCR. The sample has over 100,000 clones, around four fifths seen once; the top ten hold just over 2.5%. J lost 7 bases, V lost 5 bases, and 12 bases had no gene match. The CDR3 sequence is 16 residues long. The germline V gene encodes CDR1 SGHVS and CDR2 FQNEAQ. These data are taken from a study of cytomegalovirus exposure and HLA in healthy donors. Regarding the study as a whole: Reports credit the classifier with highly specific, highly sensitive diagnosis of cytomegalovirus status. For most TCR beta V segments, an earlier analysis put the productive rate at about 87% or about 30% of the time. Reportedly, fewer N-insertions than the approximately 700-donor mean appeared in an Asian-associated ancestry cluster in a later analysis.

The rearrangement uses TRBV7-8 and TRBJ1-5, with 9 bases identical to TRBD1. Sequenced sample: PBMCs. The TCR originated in a man between 40 and 49 years old in good health and CMV-seronegative. The CDR3 is CASSLRDRVFQQPQHF. The CDR3 DNA reads as TGTGCCAGCAGCCTCCGGGACAGGGTCTTCCAACAGCCCCAGCATTTT.